This T cell receptor beta chain was observed in a study of shared clonotypes between healthy human individuals. Study-wide context: CD8 memory received one plate per donor, CD8 naive two, CD4 memory three and CD4 naive three. Findings and limits, study-wide: Clonotypes which were not shared had lower generation probabilities than clonotypes that all four donors shared. With a few donors compared, 5% to 5.5% of naive CD4 clonotypes were shared.

Both subsets, CD45RA+ naive and CD45RA-negative memory, were split from the CD4+ cells. Clones were read by immunoSEQ multiplex PCR, and TCRdb kept only the in-frame ones, dropping some. The data hold around 2.5 million clones, with 90% to 95% observed a single time. The CDR3 extends over 14 amino acids. The V gene's germline CDR1 is SGDLS and CDR2 YYNGEE. V lost 3 bases and J lost 1, with 10 bases in between. In this sample, this clone turned up a few times. As yet, its antigen is unknown. The TCR was taken from a man younger than 30 in good health. Some clones in this sample may be carry-over from other donors' samples. Sequencing used naive CD4+ T cells from PBMCs. Subset of the sample: CD45RA+ positively selected. The chain uses TRBV9 and TRBJ1-1; no definite D call. CDR3 DNA sequence: TGTGCCAGCAGCGCGGCTACGGCGAACACTGAAGCTTTCTTT. Amino acids: CASSAATANTEAFF.